This T cell receptor (beta chain) is drawn from a study of OX40 agonist ivuxolimab in advanced cancers. Points from the study as a whole: The study did not work out the antigen specificity of the expanded peripheral T cells.

The germline V gene has CDR1 SGHRS and CDR2 YFSETQ. There are 15 residues in the CDR3. V dropped 3 bases and J dropped 10 bases, with 17 bases sitting between them. The sample holds a few counts of this clone. The antigen remains undetermined. Clones were read by immunoSEQ multiplex PCR, and TCRdb kept only the in-frame ones, dropping some. The sample shows tens of thousands of clones, around four fifths of them seen only once. The rearrangement uses TRBV5-1 and TRBJ1-6; D possibly corresponds to TRBD1 (5 bases). This clonotype originated in an adult with an advanced solid tumor such as melanoma, head and neck, liver or kidney cancer. The sequencing used CD4+ or CD8+ T cells sorted from blood, collected in a trial of the OX40 agonist ivuxolimab. DNA for the CDR3: TGCGCCAGCAGCTCTGGGACGGCGAGCGGATCACCCCTCCACTTT. Protein sequence: CASSSGTASGSPLHF.